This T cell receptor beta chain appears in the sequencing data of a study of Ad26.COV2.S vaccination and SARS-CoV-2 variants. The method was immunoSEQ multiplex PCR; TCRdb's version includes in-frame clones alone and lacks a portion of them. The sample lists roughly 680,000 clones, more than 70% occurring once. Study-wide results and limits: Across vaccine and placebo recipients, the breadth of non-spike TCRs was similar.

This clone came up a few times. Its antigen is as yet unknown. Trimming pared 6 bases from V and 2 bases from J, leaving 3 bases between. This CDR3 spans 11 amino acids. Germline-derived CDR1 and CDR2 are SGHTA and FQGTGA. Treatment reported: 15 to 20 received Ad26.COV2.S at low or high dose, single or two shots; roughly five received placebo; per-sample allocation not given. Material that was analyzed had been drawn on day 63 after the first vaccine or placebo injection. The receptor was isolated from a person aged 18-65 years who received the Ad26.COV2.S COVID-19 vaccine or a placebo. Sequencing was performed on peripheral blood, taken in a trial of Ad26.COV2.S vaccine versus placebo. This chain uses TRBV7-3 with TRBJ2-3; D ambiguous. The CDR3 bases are TGTGCCAGCAGGTCCACAGATACGCAGTATTTT. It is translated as CASRSTDTQYF.